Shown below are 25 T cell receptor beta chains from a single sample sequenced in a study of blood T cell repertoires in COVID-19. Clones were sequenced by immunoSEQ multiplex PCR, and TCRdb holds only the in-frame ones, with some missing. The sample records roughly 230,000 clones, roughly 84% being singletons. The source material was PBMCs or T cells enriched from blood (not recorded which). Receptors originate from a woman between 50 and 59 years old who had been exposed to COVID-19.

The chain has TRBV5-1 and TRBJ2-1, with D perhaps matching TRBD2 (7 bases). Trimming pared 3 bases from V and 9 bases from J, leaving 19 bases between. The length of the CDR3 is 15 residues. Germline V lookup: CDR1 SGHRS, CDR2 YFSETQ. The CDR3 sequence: CASSSFRGAQGEQFF. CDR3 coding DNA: TGCGCCAGCAGCTCATTCCGGGGGGCTCAAGGTGAGCAGTTCTTC.

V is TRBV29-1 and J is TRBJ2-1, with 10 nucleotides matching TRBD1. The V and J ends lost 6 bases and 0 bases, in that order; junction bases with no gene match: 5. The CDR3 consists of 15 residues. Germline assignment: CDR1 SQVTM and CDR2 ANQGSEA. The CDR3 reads CSVAGTGVSYNEQFF. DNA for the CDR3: TGCAGCGTGGCCGGGACAGGGGTCTCCTACAATGAGCAGTTCTTC.

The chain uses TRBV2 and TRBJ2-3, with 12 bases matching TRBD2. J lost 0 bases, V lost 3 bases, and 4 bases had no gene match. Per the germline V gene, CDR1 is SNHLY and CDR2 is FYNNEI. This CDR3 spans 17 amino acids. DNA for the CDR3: TGTGCCAGCAGTGAGGGCGGGACTAGCGGGAGCACAGATACGCAGTATTTT. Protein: CASSEGGTSGSTDTQYF.

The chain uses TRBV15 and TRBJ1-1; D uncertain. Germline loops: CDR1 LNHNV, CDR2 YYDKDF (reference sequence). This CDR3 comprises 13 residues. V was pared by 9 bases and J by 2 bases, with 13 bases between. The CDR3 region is CATGREANTEAFF. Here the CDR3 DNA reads TGTGCCACGGGGAGGGAGGCAAACACTGAAGCTTTCTTT. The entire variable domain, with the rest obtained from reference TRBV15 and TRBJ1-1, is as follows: DAMVIQNPRYQVTQFGKPVTLSCSQTLNHNVMYWYQQKSSQAPKLLFHYYDKDFNNEADTPDNFQSRRPNTSFCFLDIRSPGLGDTAMYLCATGREANTEAFFGQGTRLTVV.

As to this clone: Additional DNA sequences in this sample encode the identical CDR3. CDR3 nucleotide sequence: TGTGCCAGCAGCCCCCGACTTAACACTGAAGCTTTCTTT. Amino acid sequence: CASSPRLNTEAFF. J is TRBJ1-1 and V is TRBV9; D not resolved. The CDR3 contains 13 residues. With 4 bases removed from V and 2 bases from J, the gap between germline ends came to 9 bases. From germline, CDR1 is SGDLS and CDR2 YYNGEE.

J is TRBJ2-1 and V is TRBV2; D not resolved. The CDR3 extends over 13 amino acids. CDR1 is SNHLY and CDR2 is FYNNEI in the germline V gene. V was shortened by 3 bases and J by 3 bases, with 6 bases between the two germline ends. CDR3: CASSEAFYNEQFF. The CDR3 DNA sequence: TGTGCCAGCAGTGAGGCTTTCTACAATGAGCAGTTCTTC.

CDR3 amino acids: CASSPGTADTQYF. DNA for the CDR3: TGTGCCAGCAGCCCCGGGACTGCAGATACGCAGTATTTT. This chain uses TRBV12-3 or TRBV12-4 with TRBJ2-3; D is possibly TRBD2 (6 bases). The CDR3 consists of 13 residues. The V gene lost 6 bases and the J gene lost 4 bases, with 11 bases spanning the gap.

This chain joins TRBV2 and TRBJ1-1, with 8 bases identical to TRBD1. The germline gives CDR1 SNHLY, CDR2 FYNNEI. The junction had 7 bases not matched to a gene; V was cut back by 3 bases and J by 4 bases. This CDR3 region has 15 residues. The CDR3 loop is CASSDPSDRGTEAFF. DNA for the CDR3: TGTGCCAGCAGTGACCCCAGTGACAGGGGCACTGAAGCTTTCTTT.

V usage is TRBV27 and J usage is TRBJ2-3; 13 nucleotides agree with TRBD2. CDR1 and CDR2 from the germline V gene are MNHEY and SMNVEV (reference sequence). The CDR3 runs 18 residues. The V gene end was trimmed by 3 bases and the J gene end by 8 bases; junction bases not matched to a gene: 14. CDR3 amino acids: CASSFLHPTSGGAGTQYF. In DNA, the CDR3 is TGTGCCAGCAGTTTCCTACATCCTACTAGCGGGGGGGCTGGTACGCAGTATTTT.

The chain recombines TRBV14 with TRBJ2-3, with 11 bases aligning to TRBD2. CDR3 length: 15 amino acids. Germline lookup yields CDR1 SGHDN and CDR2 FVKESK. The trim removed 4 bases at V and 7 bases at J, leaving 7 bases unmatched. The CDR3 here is CASSPYSGGANTQYF. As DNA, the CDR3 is TGTGCCAGCAGCCCCTATAGCGGGGGGGCCAATACGCAGTATTTT. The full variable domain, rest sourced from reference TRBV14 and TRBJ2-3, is EAGVTQFPSHSVIEKGQTVTLRCDPISGHDNLYWYRRVMGKEIKFLLHFVKESKQDESGMPNNRFLAERTGGTYSTLKVQPAELEDSGVYFCASSPYSGGANTQYFGPGTRLTVL.

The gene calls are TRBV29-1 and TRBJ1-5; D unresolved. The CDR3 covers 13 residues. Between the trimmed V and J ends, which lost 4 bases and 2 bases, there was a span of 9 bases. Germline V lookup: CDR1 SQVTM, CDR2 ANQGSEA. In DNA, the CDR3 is TGCAGCGTTGCTGACAATCGCAATCAGCCCCAGCATTTT. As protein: CSVADNRNQPQHF.

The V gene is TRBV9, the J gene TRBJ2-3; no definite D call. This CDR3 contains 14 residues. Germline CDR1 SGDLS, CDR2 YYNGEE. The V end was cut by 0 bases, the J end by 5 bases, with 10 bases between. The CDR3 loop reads CASSVADSRDTQYF. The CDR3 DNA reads TGTGCCAGCAGCGTAGCTGACTCCAGAGATACGCAGTATTTT.

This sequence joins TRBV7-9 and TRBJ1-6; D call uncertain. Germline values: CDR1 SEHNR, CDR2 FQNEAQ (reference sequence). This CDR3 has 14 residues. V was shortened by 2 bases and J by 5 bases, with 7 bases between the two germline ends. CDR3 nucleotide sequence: TGTGCCAGCAGCTTAACAGTTAATAATTCACCCCTCCACTTT. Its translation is CASSLTVNNSPLHF. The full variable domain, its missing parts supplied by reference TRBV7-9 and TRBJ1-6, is DTGVSQNPRHKITKRGQNVTFRCDPISEHNRLYWYRQTLGQGPEFLTYFQNEAQLEKSRLLSDRFSAERPKGSFSTLEIQRTEQGDSAMYLCASSLTVNNSPLHFGNGTRLTVT.

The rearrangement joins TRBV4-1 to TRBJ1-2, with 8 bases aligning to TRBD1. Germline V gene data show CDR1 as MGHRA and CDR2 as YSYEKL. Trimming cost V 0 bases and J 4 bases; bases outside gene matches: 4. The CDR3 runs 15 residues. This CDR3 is CASSQEDDRGYGYTF. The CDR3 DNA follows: TGCGCCAGCAGCCAAGAAGACGACAGGGGCTATGGCTACACCTTC.

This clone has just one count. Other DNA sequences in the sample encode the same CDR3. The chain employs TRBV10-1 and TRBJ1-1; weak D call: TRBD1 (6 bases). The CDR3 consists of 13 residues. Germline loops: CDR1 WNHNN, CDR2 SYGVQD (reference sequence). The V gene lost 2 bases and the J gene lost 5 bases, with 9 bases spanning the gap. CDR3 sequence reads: CASSEGGKTEAFF. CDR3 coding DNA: TGCGCCAGCAGTGAGGGGGGCAAGACTGAAGCTTTCTTT.

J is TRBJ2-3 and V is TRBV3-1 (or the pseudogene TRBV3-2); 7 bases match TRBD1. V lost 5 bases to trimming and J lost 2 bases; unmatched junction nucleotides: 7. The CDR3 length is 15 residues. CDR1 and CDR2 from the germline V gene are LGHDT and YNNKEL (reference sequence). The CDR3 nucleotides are TGTGCCAGCAGCGACGTTAGGGGGCTCACAGATACGCAGTATTTT. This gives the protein CASSDVRGLTDTQYF.

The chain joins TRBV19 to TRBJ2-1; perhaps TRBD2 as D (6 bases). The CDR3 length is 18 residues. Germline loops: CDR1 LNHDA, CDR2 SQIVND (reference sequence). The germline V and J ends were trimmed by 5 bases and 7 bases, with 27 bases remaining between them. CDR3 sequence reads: CASSPQPPGLLRTNEQFF. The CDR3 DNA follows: TGTGCCAGTAGTCCTCAACCTCCGGGACTTCTTCGTACAAATGAGCAGTTCTTC.

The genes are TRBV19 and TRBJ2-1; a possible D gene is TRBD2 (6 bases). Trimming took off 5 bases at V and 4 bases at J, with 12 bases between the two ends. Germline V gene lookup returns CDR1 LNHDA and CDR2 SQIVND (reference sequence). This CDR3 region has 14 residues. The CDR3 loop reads CASSPGSMYNEQFF. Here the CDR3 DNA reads TGTGCCAGTAGTCCCGGGAGCATGTACAATGAGCAGTTCTTC.

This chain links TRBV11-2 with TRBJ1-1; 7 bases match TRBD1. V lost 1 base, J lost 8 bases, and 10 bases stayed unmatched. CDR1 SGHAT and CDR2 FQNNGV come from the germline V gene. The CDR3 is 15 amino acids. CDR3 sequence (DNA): TGTGCCAGCAGCTTAGCGGATAGGCAGGGGGGAGAAGCTTTCTTT. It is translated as CASSLADRQGGEAFF.

The CDR3, as DNA: TGTGCCAGCAGCTCCGGGACAGGAGGGTACGAGCAGTACTTC. This codes for CASSSGTGGYEQYF. The gene calls are TRBV6-5 and TRBJ2-7, with TRBD1 matching over 8 bases. Germline V gene lookup returns CDR1 MNHEY and CDR2 SVGAGI. J gave up 4 bases and V 6 bases, and 8 bases lay outside the gene matches. This CDR3 is built from 14 residues.

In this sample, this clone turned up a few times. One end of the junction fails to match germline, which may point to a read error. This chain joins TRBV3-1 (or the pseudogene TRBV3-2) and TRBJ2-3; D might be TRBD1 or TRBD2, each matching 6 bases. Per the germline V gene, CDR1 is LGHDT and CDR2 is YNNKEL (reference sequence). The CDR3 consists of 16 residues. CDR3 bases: TGTGCCAGCAGTCAAGGGGGGCGGGTCCGCACAGATACGCAGTATTTT. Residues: CASSQGGRVRTDTQYF.

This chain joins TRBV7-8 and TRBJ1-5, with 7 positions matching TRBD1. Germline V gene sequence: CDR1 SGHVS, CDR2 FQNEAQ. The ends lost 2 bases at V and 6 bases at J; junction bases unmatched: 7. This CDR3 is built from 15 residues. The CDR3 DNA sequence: TGTGCCAGCAGCTTACGGGAGGGGGCGGGTCAGCCCCAGCATTTT. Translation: CASSLREGAGQPQHF.

The CDR3 here is CASSGELNTGELFF. The CDR3 DNA reads TGCGCCAGCAGTGGCGAACTTAACACCGGGGAGCTGTTTTTT. The gene calls are TRBV10-1 and TRBJ2-2; D unresolved. In germline, CDR1 is WNHNN, CDR2 SYGVQD (reference sequence). The CDR3 consists of 14 residues. Trimming left V 4 bases short and J 2 bases short, with 8 bases between.

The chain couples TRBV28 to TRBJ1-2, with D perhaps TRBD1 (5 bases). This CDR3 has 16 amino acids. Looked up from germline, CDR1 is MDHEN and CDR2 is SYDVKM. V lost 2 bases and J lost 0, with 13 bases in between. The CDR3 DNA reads TGTGCCAGCAGTTTAGGGGGGACGGATTCTAACTATGGCTACACCTTC. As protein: CASSLGGTDSNYGYTF.

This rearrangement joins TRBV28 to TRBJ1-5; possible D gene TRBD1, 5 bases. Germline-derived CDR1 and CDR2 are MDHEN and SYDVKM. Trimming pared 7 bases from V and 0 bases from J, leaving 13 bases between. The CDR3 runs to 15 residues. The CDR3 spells CASTLPGYSNQPQHF. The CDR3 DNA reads TGTGCCAGCACCCTCCCAGGGTATAGCAATCAGCCCCAGCATTTT. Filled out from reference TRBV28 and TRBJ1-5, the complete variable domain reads DVKVTQSSRYLVKRTGEKVFLECVQDMDHENMFWYRQDPGLGLRLIYFSYDVKMKEKGDIPEGYSVSREKKERFSLILESASTNQTSMYLCASTLPGYSNQPQHFGDGTRLSIL.